This T cell receptor beta chain was identified during a study of T cell changes during pregnancy in multiple sclerosis. The junction had 12 bases not matched to a gene; V was cut back by 5 bases and J by 7 bases. The CDR3 has 16 amino acids. From germline, CDR1 is KGHSH and CDR2 LQKENI. Measured with immunoSEQ multiplex PCR; TCRdb has only the in-frame clones, and not every one. The data show just over 55,000 clones, 91% seen once. The J gene is TRBJ1-5, the V gene TRBV18; 9 bases agree with TRBD1. This clonotype was sampled from a female donor in good health, enrolled as a control in a pregnancy study. This specimen was peripheral blood, taken after pregnancy. CDR3 DNA: TGTGCCAGCTCAACCATTCCGGGACAGGGCAGCCAGCCCCAGCATTTT. Protein: CASSTIPGQGSQPQHF.